A selection of T cell receptor beta chains follows, all from one sample in a study of OX40 agonist ivuxolimab in advanced cancers. The repertoire was sequenced with immunoSEQ multiplex PCR; TCRdb's copy has only in-frame clones and lacks some. Here the sample spans about 18,000 clones, about three quarters being singletons. The sample in question was CD4+ or CD8+ T cells sorted from blood, obtained in a trial of the OX40 agonist ivuxolimab. The receptor source for this set is an adult with an advanced solid tumor such as melanoma, head and neck, liver or kidney cancer. Both conserved end residues are part of each CDR3. Fields, in order: D gene, J gene, V gene, CDR3 length, clone size, CDR3 DNA, CDR3 protein. D genes are given only for firm matches. The size of a clone is reported for some rows only, either as once, few or many, or as a class for expanded clones.

NA TRBJ2-5 TRBV4-3 10 NA TGCGCCAGCGGAGAAGAGACCCAGTACTTC CASGEETQYF
NA TRBJ1-5 TRBV6-1 12 NA TGTGCCAGCGTAACGTCGGGTCAGCCCCAGCATTTT CASVTSGQPQHF
NA TRBJ2-3 TRBV7-9 14 NA TGTGCCAGCCGTGGGGGATCTAGCACAGATACGCAGTATTTT CASRGGSSTDTQYF
TRBD1 TRBJ2-1 TRBV5-6 15 NA TGTGCCAGCAGATCTGGACAGGGACCCTACAATGAGCAGTTCTTC CASRSGQGPYNEQFF
NA TRBJ2-7 TRBV5-1 13 NA TGCGCCAGCAGCCCAGACGAACCCTACGAGCAGTACTTC CASSPDEPYEQYF
TRBD1 TRBJ1-1 TRBV28 17 NA TGTGCCAGCAGCACAATATTTTACAGGGGGGCAAACACTGAAGCTTTCTTT CASSTIFYRGANTEAFF
TRBD1 TRBJ2-2 TRBV7-8 16 few TGTGCCAGCAGCTTAGCGGGGACAGGGGCGAGCGGGGAGCTGTTTTTT CASSLAGTGASGELFF
NA TRBJ1-1 TRBV4-3 13 few TGCGCCAGCAGCCAAGATGAGGGGATTGAAGCTTTCTTT CASSQDEGIEAFF
TRBD1 TRBJ2-1 TRBV14 17 large TGTGCCAGCAGCCAAGAGAGTCGGCAGGGGGCCAGCAATGAGCAGTTCTTC CASSQESRQGASNEQFF
NA TRBJ2-1 TRBV28 18 NA TGTGCCAGCAGTCCACATCCCTCCTACAGGGTAACCTACAATGAGCAGTTCTTC CASSPHPSYRVTYNEQFF
NA TRBJ1-1 TRBV6-5 13 NA TGTGCCAGCAGTTGGAGCGGGGGGGAGGCAGCTTTCTTT CASSWSGGEAAFF
NA TRBJ2-7 TRBV4-1 16 NA TGCGCCAGCAGCCAAGATAGTAGGACGACTAGCTACGAGCAGTACTTC CASSQDSRTTSYEQYF
NA TRBJ2-2 TRBV28 16 NA TGTGCCAGCAGCGGGATTGAAGCCTTAGACACCGGGGAGCTGTTTTTT CASSGIEALDTGELFF
TRBD2 TRBJ2-7 TRBV2 16 NA TGTGCCAGCAGTGAAGAGGGGACTAGCGGGAGCTACGAGCAGTACTTC CASSEEGTSGSYEQYF
TRBD1 TRBJ1-5 TRBV5-5 17 NA TGTGCCAGCAGCTCCCGTAGGACAGGGGGTAGCAATCAGCCCCAGCATTTT CASSSRRTGGSNQPQHF
TRBD1 TRBJ2-2 TRBV28 14 NA TGTGCCAGCAGCAGACAGGGCGACACCGGGGAGCTGTTTTTT CASSRQGDTGELFF
TRBD2 TRBJ2-2 TRBV28 16 NA TGTGCCAGCAGTTCCGAAATAGCGGGAGACACCGGGGAGCTGTTTTTT CASSSEIAGDTGELFF
NA TRBJ2-3 TRBV21-1 14 NA TGTGCCAGCAGCAAACCCGGGGGTCGGGATACGCAGTATTTT CASSKPGGRDTQYF
NA TRBJ2-7 TRBV30 11 NA TGTGCCTGGAGTCCCGCGGGAGAGCAGTACTTC CAWSPAGEQYF
TRBD2 TRBJ2-7 TRBV28 14 NA TGTGCCAGCAGTTTAGCCCTGGGAGGGGACGAGCAGTACTTC CASSLALGGDEQYF
NA TRBJ2-2 TRBV5-4 18 NA TGTGCCAGCAGCTTTGGGTCCCGGGTCAGGGGTTTTACCGGGGAGCTGTTTTTT CASSFGSRVRGFTGELFF
TRBD2 TRBJ2-1 TRBV7-9 16 NA TGTGCCAGCAGCGGGTCAGCGGGAGGGTTGGGCAATGAGCAGTTCTTC CASSGSAGGLGNEQFF
TRBD1 TRBJ2-7 TRBV27 14 NA TGTGCCAGCAGCCCGACAGGGAGCTCCTACGAGCAGTACTTC CASSPTGSSYEQYF